The 28 T cell receptor beta chains listed next were all sequenced from one sample in a study of beta chain features in type 1 diabetes. The isolated RNA, all of it, was reverse transcribed, so expressed TCRB transcripts were what got sequenced. Sequencing was performed with immunoSEQ multiplex PCR; in TCRdb, only in-frame clones are kept and a portion is missing. The sample gives under 350,000 clones, around 24% of which show up once; more than 0.009% is in the top ten. The antigens for these receptors are not known. Whole-study results and caveats: The study found moderately but significantly shorter TCRB CDR3s in all four CD4+ subsets of Type 1 diabetes patients.

Source material: naive CD4+ T cells from blood. All receptors derive from a woman in her 30s with type 1 diabetes.

This clone was detected only a few times. The V call is TRBV30, the J call TRBJ1-2; no clear D gene. V lost 4 bases to trimming and J lost 4 bases, with 10 bases between them. From germline, CDR1 is GTSNPN and CDR2 SVGIG (reference sequence). This CDR3 spans 12 amino acids. The CDR3 coding sequence is TGTGCCTGGAATGAGTTTCCCTATGGCTACACCTTC. It specifies CAWNEFPYGYTF. The full variable domain, with the rest looked up from reference TRBV30 and TRBJ1-2, is SQTIHQWPATLVQPVGSPLSLECTVEGTSNPNLYWYRQAAGRGLQLLFYSVGIGQISSEVPQNLSASRPQDRQFILSSKKLLLSDSGFYLCAWNEFPYGYTFGSGTRLTVV.

The rearrangement joins TRBV19 to TRBJ2-7, with TRBD1 identical over 9 bases. The V gene's germline CDR1 is LNHDA and CDR2 SQIVND (reference sequence). The ends lost 8 bases at V and 7 bases at J; junction bases unmatched: 6. The CDR3 has 12 amino acids. The CDR3 region has the DNA TGTGCCAGTGCCGGGACAGGGTTGGAGCAGTACTTC. Amino acid sequence: CASAGTGLEQYF.

Here the CDR3 reads CASSFQGADYGYTF. The CDR3, as DNA: TGTGCCAGCAGCTTTCAGGGGGCGGACTATGGCTACACCTTC. The chain combines TRBV5-4 with TRBJ1-2; 8 nucleotides agree with TRBD1. J lost 3 bases, V lost 2 bases, and 3 bases had no gene match. The V gene's germline CDR1 is SGHNT and CDR2 YYREEE (reference sequence). The CDR3 loop spans 14 amino acids.

This clone has just a few counts. The chain carries TRBV18 and TRBJ1-1; the D gene is possibly TRBD1 (6 bases). The CDR3 covers 15 residues. CDR1 and CDR2 from the germline V gene are KGHSH and LQKENI. Trimming stripped 3 bases from V and 1 base from J, with 12 bases between. Here the CDR3 reads CASSPRGSGNTEAFF. As DNA, the CDR3 is TGTGCCAGCTCACCCAGGGGATCTGGGAACACTGAAGCTTTCTTT.

This clone has just a few counts. Germline is not matched at one junction end, which may reflect a read error. The V call is TRBV7-7, the J call TRBJ1-1; the match to TRBD1 covers 7 bases. The CDR3 loop spans 13 amino acids. From germline, CDR1 is SSHAT and CDR2 FNYEAQ (reference sequence). As DNA, the CDR3 is TGTGCTAGCAGCTTGACAGGGTACACTGAAGCTTTCTTT. It encodes CASSLTGYTEAFF.

This clone was counted between two and nine times. The chain links TRBV6-5 to TRBJ1-1, with D possibly TRBD1 on 5 matching bases. There are 14 residues in the CDR3. Trimming cost V 6 bases and J 4 bases, with 15 bases left between them. Germline CDR1 is MNHEY and CDR2 is SVGAGI. The DNA of the CDR3 is TGTGCCAGCAGAAGACAGCCGGATAGCACTGAAGCTTTCTTT. Translation gives CASRRQPDSTEAFF.

This clone was seen a handful of times. The J gene is TRBJ2-7, the V gene TRBV28; D gene uncertain. The CDR3 has 10 residues. The germline V and J ends were trimmed by 6 bases and 4 bases, with 4 bases remaining between them. CDR1 and CDR2 from the germline V gene are MDHEN and SYDVKM. CDR3 sequence (DNA): TGTGCCAGCAGCGGGTACGAGCAGTACTTC. It codes for CASSGYEQYF.

This clone was picked up a small number of times. The chain joins TRBV28 to TRBJ2-7, with TRBD1 identical over 10 bases. With 6 bases clipped from V and 3 bases from J, the junction kept 11 bases outside the gene matches. The CDR3 loop spans 16 amino acids. CDR1 is MDHEN, CDR2 SYDVKM, per germline. The CDR3, as DNA: TGTGCCAGCAGGACAAATGCCGGGACAGGGGACTACGAGCAGTACTTC. Its translation: CASRTNAGTGDYEQYF.

This chain connects TRBV9 to TRBJ2-5; the match to TRBD1 covers 7 bases. Germline lookup yields CDR1 SGDLS and CDR2 YYNGEE. The CDR3 runs 15 residues. V lost 4 bases to trimming and J lost 2 bases; unmatched junction nucleotides: 8. CDR3 bases: TGTGCCAGCAGCCCCTGGACAGGTCCACAAGAGACCCAGTACTTC. Its protein is CASSPWTGPQETQYF.

The genes are TRBV5-1 and TRBJ2-5; D perhaps matches TRBD2 (5 bases). This CDR3 is built from 13 residues. V was cut by 0 bases and J by 5 bases, with 8 bases left in between. Germline CDR1 SGHRS, CDR2 YFSETQ. CDR3 in amino acids: CASSLDPGETQYF. CDR3 DNA: TGCGCCAGCAGCTTGGACCCGGGGGAGACCCAGTACTTC. The whole variable domain, remainder taken from reference TRBV5-1 and TRBJ2-5, is KAGVTQTPRYLIKTRGQQVTLSCSPISGHRSVSWYQQTPGQGLQFLFEYFSETQRNKGNFPGRFSGRQFSNSRSEMNVSTLELGDSALYLCASSLDPGETQYFGPGTRLLVL.

This clone was picked up a small number of times. The V and J genes are TRBV28 and TRBJ2-5; 10 bases match TRBD2. There are 15 residues in the CDR3. Germline CDR1 is MDHEN and CDR2 is SYDVKM. The trim removed 4 bases at V and 2 bases at J, leaving 4 bases unmatched. In DNA form, the CDR3 reads TGTGCCAGCAGTTCTAGCGGGAGTAGGCAAGAGACCCAGTACTTC. Protein sequence: CASSSSGSRQETQYF.

The chain links TRBV6-5 to TRBJ1-2; D is ambiguous. Germline CDR1 is MNHEY and CDR2 is SVGAGI. Trimming removed 0 bases from V and 3 bases from J, with 5 bases in between. This CDR3 has 13 amino acids. The CDR3 spells CASSYSRDYGYTF. The CDR3 DNA follows: TGTGCCAGCAGTTACTCCCGGGACTATGGCTACACCTTC.

V gene TRBV4-2 combines with J gene TRBJ2-1, with 9 nucleotides matching TRBD2. Trimming at V came to 3 bases and at J to 7 bases, leaving 10 bases not matched to a gene. The germline CDR1 and CDR2 sequences are LGHNA and YNFKEQ. The CDR3 covers 16 residues. The CDR3 nucleotides are TGTGCCAGCAGCCACTATCTCCGGCGGGAGGGAAATGAGCAGTTCTTC. Translated: CASSHYLRREGNEQFF.

This rearrangement joins TRBV19 to TRBJ2-7; no clear D gene. The V and J ends lost 8 bases and 1 base respectively, with 15 bases between them. The CDR3 covers 14 residues. Germline CDR1 reads LNHDA; CDR2 reads SQIVND (reference sequence). CDR3 coding DNA: TGTGCCAGTGCCCCACGGAGAGATTCCTACGAGCAGTACTTC. Amino acid sequence: CASAPRRDSYEQYF.

J is TRBJ2-7 and V is TRBV7-6; 9 nucleotides align to TRBD2. The germline V gene encodes CDR1 SGHVS and CDR2 FNYEAQ. Trimming took 0 bases from V and 7 from J; bases not matched to a gene: 4. The CDR3 is 14 residues long. The CDR3 loop is CASSLAAGGLEQYF. DNA for the CDR3: TGTGCCAGCAGCTTAGCGGCGGGAGGGCTTGAGCAGTACTTC. Full variable domain (missing parts from reference TRBV7-6 and TRBJ2-7): GAGVSQSPRYKVTKRGQDVALRCDPISGHVSLYWYRQALGQGPEFLTYFNYEAQQDKSGLPNDRFSAERPEGSISTLTIQRTEQRDSAMYRCASSLAAGGLEQYFGPGTRLTVT.

This clone came up a few times. The J gene is TRBJ2-1, the V gene TRBV30; perhaps TRBD2 as D (5 bases). The V gene lost 1 base and the J gene lost 10 bases, with 14 bases spanning the gap. The V gene's germline CDR1 is GTSNPN and CDR2 SVGIG (reference sequence). This CDR3 is 13 amino acids long. The CDR3 reads CAWSAGRTREQFF. The CDR3 region has the DNA TGTGCCTGGAGTGCCGGACGGACTCGGGAGCAGTTCTTC. The variable domain in full, with the rest retrieved from reference TRBV30 and TRBJ2-1, is SQTIHQWPATLVQPVGSPLSLECTVEGTSNPNLYWYRQAAGRGLQLLFYSVGIGQISSEVPQNLSASRPQDRQFILSSKKLLLSDSGFYLCAWSAGRTREQFFGPGTRLTVL.

This clone showed up just a few times. This chain links TRBV10-3 with TRBJ1-2, with a tentative D call TRBD1 (5 bases). With 7 bases removed from V and 2 bases from J, the gap between germline ends came to 11 bases. In germline, CDR1 is ENHRY, CDR2 SYGVKD. The CDR3 is made up of 13 amino acids. The CDR3 loop is CAITPDTNYGYTF. The CDR3 bases are TGTGCCATCACCCCGGACACCAACTATGGCTACACCTTC.

This clone was seen only once. CDR3 in amino acids: CAWGDNGMNTDTQYF. The DNA of the CDR3 is TGTGCCTGGGGGGATAACGGGATGAACACAGATACGCAGTATTTT. V is TRBV30 and J is TRBJ2-3; a possible D gene is TRBD2 (5 bases). Trimming removed 5 bases from V and 2 bases from J, with 17 bases in between. The CDR3 runs 15 residues. Germline values: CDR1 GTSNPN, CDR2 SVGIG (reference sequence). Supplemented by reference TRBV30 and TRBJ2-3, the full variable domain reads SQTIHQWPATLVQPVGSPLSLECTVEGTSNPNLYWYRQAAGRGLQLLFYSVGIGQISSEVPQNLSASRPQDRQFILSSKKLLLSDSGFYLCAWGDNGMNTDTQYFGPGTRLTVL.

The J gene is TRBJ2-3, the V gene TRBV29-1, with D maybe TRBD2 (5 bases). The CDR3 is 14 residues long. Trimming took off 3 bases at V and 6 bases at J, with 16 bases between the two ends. Germline loops: CDR1 SQVTM, CDR2 ANQGSEA. In nucleotides, the CDR3 is TGCAGCGTTGATGGACTCCCGTTTATGGATACGCAGTATTTT. It yields the protein CSVDGLPFMDTQYF.

This clone was recorded a few times. The chain combines TRBV18 with TRBJ2-5; D gene ambiguous. Trimming cost V 2 bases and J 1 base, with 5 bases left between them. The CDR3 consists of 13 residues. The V gene's germline CDR1 is KGHSH and CDR2 LQKENI. CDR3 sequence reads: CASSPAIQETQYF. CDR3 DNA sequence: TGTGCCAGCTCACCAGCGATCCAAGAGACCCAGTACTTC.

The V gene is TRBV5-1, the J gene TRBJ2-7, with unresolved D. V lost 4 bases, J lost 2 bases, and 4 bases lay in between. CDR3 length equals 11 residues. Germline V gene sequence: CDR1 SGHRS, CDR2 YFSETQ. CDR3 protein: CASSETYEQYF. CDR3 DNA: TGCGCCAGCAGCGAGACCTACGAGCAGTACTTC.

This clone was counted only a few times. J is TRBJ2-3 and V is TRBV4-2, with D possibly TRBD2 on 5 matching bases. V was cut by 3 bases and J by 6 bases, with 10 bases left in between. Germline loops: CDR1 LGHNA, CDR2 YNFKEQ. The CDR3 covers 13 residues. The CDR3 here is CASSQQLVDTQYF. CDR3 bases: TGTGCCAGCAGCCAGCAACTAGTGGATACGCAGTATTTT.

This clone was picked up a small number of times. J is TRBJ2-3 and V is TRBV18; D perhaps matches TRBD2 (5 bases). Germline assignment: CDR1 KGHSH and CDR2 LQKENI. This CDR3 is 15 amino acids long. Trimming stripped 3 bases from V and 2 bases from J, with 12 bases between. DNA of the CDR3: TGTGCCAGCTCACCGCAGCGGTCCCACACAGATACGCAGTATTTT. Protein: CASSPQRSHTDTQYF.

This clone was counted only a few times. The J gene is TRBJ2-3, the V gene TRBV18; D gene ambiguous. There are 15 residues in the CDR3. Germline values: CDR1 KGHSH, CDR2 LQKENI. V gave up 2 bases and J gave up 0 bases, with 9 bases separating them. CDR3 DNA: TGTGCCAGCTCACCAACACAGCCTAGCACAGATACGCAGTATTTT. Its protein product is CASSPTQPSTDTQYF.

This chain links TRBV29-1 with TRBJ1-2; TRBD1 is a possible D gene (6 bases). Looked up from germline, CDR1 is SQVTM and CDR2 is ANQGSEA. The CDR3 runs 14 residues. Trimming cost V 5 bases and J 6 bases, with 19 bases left between them. The DNA of the CDR3 is TGCAGCGTTTTGCGCGGGGGGGCGGGAGATGGCTACACCTTC. Amino acid sequence: CSVLRGGAGDGYTF.

The table lists this clone with a few counts. V usage is TRBV2 and J usage is TRBJ2-5, with D tentatively TRBD1 (5 bases). V was trimmed by 7 bases and J by 2 bases, leaving 8 bases between them. The CDR3 runs to 12 residues. Germline lookup yields CDR1 SNHLY and CDR2 FYNNEI. The CDR3 sequence is CASKDRQETQYF. For the CDR3, the DNA is TGTGCCAGCAAAGACAGACAAGAGACCCAGTACTTC. The full variable domain, completed using reference TRBV2 and TRBJ2-5, is EPEVTQTPSHQVTQMGQEVILRCVPISNHLYFYWYRQILGQKVEFLVSFYNNEISEKSEIFDDQFSVERPDGSNFTLKIRSTKLEDSAMYFCASKDRQETQYFGPGTRLLVL.

This clone was observed a handful of times. The chain is built from TRBV30 and TRBJ2-3, with TRBD2 matching 11 bases. The CDR3 runs 17 residues. Unmatched junction bases numbered 11, after V lost 4 bases and J lost 2 bases. Germline loops: CDR1 GTSNPN, CDR2 SVGIG (reference sequence). DNA of the CDR3: TGTGCCTGGACCCTAATACCGGGACTAGCGGCCACAGATACGCAGTATTTT. Protein: CAWTLIPGLAATDTQYF.

The chain carries TRBV28 and TRBJ2-2, with 7 bases matching TRBD2. This CDR3 has 14 residues. Trimming removed 6 bases from V and 3 bases from J; junction bases left unmatched: 4. CDR1 and CDR2 (germline): MDHEN, SYDVKM. CDR3 sequence reads: CASRREWDTGELFF. CDR3 nucleotides: TGTGCCAGCAGGCGGGAGTGGGACACCGGGGAGCTGTTTTTT.